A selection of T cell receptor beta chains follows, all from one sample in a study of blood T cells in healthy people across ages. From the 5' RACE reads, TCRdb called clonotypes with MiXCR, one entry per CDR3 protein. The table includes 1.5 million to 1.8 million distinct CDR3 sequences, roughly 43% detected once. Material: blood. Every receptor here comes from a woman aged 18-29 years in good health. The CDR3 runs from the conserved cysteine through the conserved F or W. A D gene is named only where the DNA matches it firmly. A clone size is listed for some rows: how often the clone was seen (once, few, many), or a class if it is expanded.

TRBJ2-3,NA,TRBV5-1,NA,CASSWGDGQADTQYF,TGCGCCAGCAGCTGGGGGGACGGCCAGGCAGATACGCAGTATTTT
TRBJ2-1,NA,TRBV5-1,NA,CASSSSLPGYNEQFF,TGCGCCAGCAGCTCCTCCCTGCCGGGTTACAATGAGCAGTTCTTC
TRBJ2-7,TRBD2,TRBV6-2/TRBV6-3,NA,CASSYSWDYNSYEQYF,TGTGCCAGCAGTTACTCCTGGGACTACAACTCCTACGAGCAGTACTTC
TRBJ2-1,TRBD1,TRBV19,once,CASSRTGGSDYEQFF,TGTGCCAGTAGTAGAACAGGGGGCTCTGACTATGAGCAGTTCTTC
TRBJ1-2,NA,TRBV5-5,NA,CASSLGDTLLGGYTF,TGTGCCAGCAGCTTGGGGGACACCTTATTGGGTGGCTACACCTTC
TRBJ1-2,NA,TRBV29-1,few,CSVVRLLTESNYGYTF,TGCAGCGTTGTTAGGCTGTTGACGGAATCTAACTATGGCTACACCTTC
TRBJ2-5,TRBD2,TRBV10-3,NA,CAISEKASGEQETQYF,TGTGCCATCAGTGAAAAGGCTAGCGGGGAGCAAGAGACCCAGTACTTC
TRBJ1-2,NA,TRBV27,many,CASSAGALYGYTF,TGTGCCAGCAGTGCTGGGGCGTTATATGGCTACACCTTC
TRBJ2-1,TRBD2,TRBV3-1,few,CASNQQIGLAGTYNEQFF,TGTGCCAGCAACCAACAAATAGGACTAGCGGGAACCTACAATGAGCAGTTCTTC
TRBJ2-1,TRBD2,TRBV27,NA,CASSRGGGWSYNEQFF,TGTGCCAGCAGCCGGGGGGGAGGGTGGTCCTACAATGAGCAGTTCTTC
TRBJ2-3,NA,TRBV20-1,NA,CSVSPGGTDTQYF,TGCAGTGTTTCCCCGGGGGGCACAGATACGCAGTATTTT
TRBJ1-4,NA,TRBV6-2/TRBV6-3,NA,CASSYPQEDLNEKLFF,TGTGCCAGCAGTTATCCCCAGGAAGATTTGAATGAAAAACTGTTTTTT
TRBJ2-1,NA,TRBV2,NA,CASSEAGGNEQFF,TGTGCCAGCAGTGAAGCGGGGGGCAATGAGCAGTTCTTC
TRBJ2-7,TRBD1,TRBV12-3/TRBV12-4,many,CASSSPGQGRYEQYF,TGTGCCAGCAGCTCGCCGGGACAGGGGCGATACGAGCAGTACTTC
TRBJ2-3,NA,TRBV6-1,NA,CASSGAGVNMQYF,TGTGCCAGCAGTGGAGCAGGGGTAAATATGCAGTATTTT
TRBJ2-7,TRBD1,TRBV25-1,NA,CASSERDRGRYEQYF,TGTGCCAGCAGTGAAAGGGACAGGGGGCGTTACGAGCAGTACTTC
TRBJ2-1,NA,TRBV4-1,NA,CATSPSVQGRSYNEQFF,TGCGCCACCTCACCGAGTGTCCAGGGGCGCTCCTACAATGAGCAGTTCTTC
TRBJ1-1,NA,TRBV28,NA,CASSYGLINEAFF,TGTGCCAGCAGTTATGGCCTCATTAACGAGGCTTTCTTT
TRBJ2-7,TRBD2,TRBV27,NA,CASSLYPGGLLNEQYF,TGTGCCAGCAGTTTATACCCGGGGGGGTTGCTCAACGAGCAGTACTTC
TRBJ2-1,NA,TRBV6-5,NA,CASSPSGRSNNEQFF,TGTGCCAGCAGCCCCTCCGGACGATCTAACAATGAGCAGTTCTTC
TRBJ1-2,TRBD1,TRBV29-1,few,CSVCPQTGGYGYTF,TGCAGCGTTTGCCCTCAGACAGGGGGTTATGGCTACACCTTC
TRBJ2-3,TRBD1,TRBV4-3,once,CASSQGAGGTVWQYF,TGCGCCAGCAGCCAAGGGGCAGGGGGAACGGTGTGGCAGTATTTT
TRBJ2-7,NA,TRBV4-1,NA,CASSHYGSSYGQYF,TGCGCCAGCAGCCACTACGGTAGCTCCTACGGGCAGTACTTC
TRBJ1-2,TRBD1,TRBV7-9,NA,CASSLPFGGRGRGYTF,TGTGCCAGCAGCTTACCCTTTGGGGGCAGGGGGCGCGGCTACACCTTC
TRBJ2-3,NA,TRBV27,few,CASSLSWSKNFPDTQYF,TGTGCCAGCAGTTTATCCTGGAGTAAGAACTTCCCAGATACGCAGTATTTT
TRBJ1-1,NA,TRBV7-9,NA,CASSRIQNTEAFF,TGTGCCAGCAGCCGCATACAGAACACTGAAGCTTTCTTT
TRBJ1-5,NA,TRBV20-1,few,CSVGEDANQPQHF,TGCAGTGTGGGGGAAGATGCCAATCAGCCCCAGCATTTT
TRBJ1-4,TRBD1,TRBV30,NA,CVWSDPKRGPNEKLFF,TGTGTCTGGAGTGACCCCAAGAGGGGGCCAAATGAAAAACTGTTTTTT
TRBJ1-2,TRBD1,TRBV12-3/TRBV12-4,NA,CASSGQRGQDYGYTF,TGTGCCAGCAGTGGCCAGAGGGGGCAGGATTATGGCTACACCTTC
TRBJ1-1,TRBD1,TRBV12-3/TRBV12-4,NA,CASRYDRAPEAFF,TGTGCCAGCAGGTACGACAGGGCGCCTGAAGCTTTCTTT
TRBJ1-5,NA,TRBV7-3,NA,CASSSPLHSTFNQPQHF,TGTGCCAGCAGCTCCCCCCTCCACAGTACTTTCAATCAGCCCCAGCATTTT
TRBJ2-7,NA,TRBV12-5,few,CASGLVLGDYNEQYF,TGTGCTAGTGGTTTGGTACTGGGGGATTACAATGAGCAGTACTTC
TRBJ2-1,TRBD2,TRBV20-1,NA,CSASLGTSKPLQFF,TGCAGTGCTAGTCTCGGGACTAGCAAACCCTTGCAGTTCTTC
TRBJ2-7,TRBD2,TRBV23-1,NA,CASSQRLAGGPCEQYF,TGCGCCAGCAGTCAGCGACTAGCGGGAGGGCCTTGTGAGCAGTACTTC
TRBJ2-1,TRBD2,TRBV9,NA,CASSGLGAGGLDEQFF,TGTGCCAGCAGCGGCCTCGGAGCGGGGGGCCTGGATGAGCAGTTCTTC
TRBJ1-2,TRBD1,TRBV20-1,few,CSARDAPTGGLFNYGYTF,TGCAGTGCTAGAGATGCCCCAACAGGGGGGTTATTTAACTATGGCTACACCTTC
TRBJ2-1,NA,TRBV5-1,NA,CASSPWAPSVPNEQFF,TGCGCCAGCAGCCCGTGGGCCCCTAGTGTTCCAAATGAGCAGTTCTTC
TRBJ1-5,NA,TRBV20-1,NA,CSAFGQQGPQHF,TGCAGTGCTTTTGGACAGCAAGGGCCCCAGCATTTT
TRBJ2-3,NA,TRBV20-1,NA,CSASPGGRNTDTQYF,TGCAGTGCTAGCCCTGGAGGCAGGAACACAGATACGCAGTATTTT
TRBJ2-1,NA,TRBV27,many,CASSLSPYNEQFF,TGTGCCAGCAGCTTAAGTCCCTACAATGAGCAGTTCTTC